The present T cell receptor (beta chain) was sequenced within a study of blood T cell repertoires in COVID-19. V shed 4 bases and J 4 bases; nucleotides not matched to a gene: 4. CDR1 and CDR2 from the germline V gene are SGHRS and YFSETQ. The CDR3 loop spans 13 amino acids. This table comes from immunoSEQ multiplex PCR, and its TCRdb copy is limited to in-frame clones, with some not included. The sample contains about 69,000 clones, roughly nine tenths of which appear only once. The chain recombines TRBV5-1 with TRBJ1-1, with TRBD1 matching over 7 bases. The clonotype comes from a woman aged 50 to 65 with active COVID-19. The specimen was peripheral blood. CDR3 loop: CASSRDRVTEAFF. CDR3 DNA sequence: TGCGCCAGCAGCCGTGACAGGGTCACTGAAGCTTTCTTT.